This entry lists 19 T cell receptor beta chains sequenced from one sample in a study of T cell responses to AZD1222 COVID-19 vaccine. TCRdb's table, derived via immunoSEQ multiplex PCR, lists solely in-frame clones and lacks some. Seen here are 46,000 or so clones, about 80% observed once, and the top ten hold 6% to 7%. The sequenced sample was peripheral blood, obtained on day 0 of AZD1222 vaccination. These receptors were taken from an adult in good health.

J is TRBJ1-1 and V is TRBV5-6, with D perhaps matching TRBD1 (5 bases). Germline V lookup: CDR1 SGHDT, CDR2 YYEEEE. The ends were cut back, 3 bases at V and 8 bases at J, with 17 bases in the middle. CDR3 length: 14 amino acids. The CDR3 region has the DNA TGTGCCAGCAGCTACCGGGACCTCAGGACCGAAGCTTTCTTT. It codes for CASSYRDLRTEAFF.

This sequence joins TRBV19 and TRBJ1-2; the D is unclear. The length of the CDR3 is 14 residues. Trimming cost V 5 bases and J 2 bases, with 12 bases left between them. Looked up from germline, CDR1 is LNHDA and CDR2 is SQIVND (reference sequence). CDR3 nucleotides: TGTGCCAGTAGTCCCGGCGGACGAAACTATGGCTACACCTTC. It specifies CASSPGGRNYGYTF.

The rearrangement joins TRBV11-2 to TRBJ1-2, with D uncertain. The CDR3 is made up of 14 amino acids. The V end lost 7 bases, the J end lost 0 bases, and 12 bases lay between the germline ends. Per the germline V gene, CDR1 is SGHAT and CDR2 is FQNNGV. The CDR3 is CASTSSRANYGYTF. CDR3 DNA: TGTGCCAGCACCTCCTCCCGAGCTAACTATGGCTACACCTTC.

This rearrangement joins TRBV5-8 to TRBJ2-5; possibly TRBD2 for D (5 bases). CDR1 is SGHTS, CDR2 YDEGEE, per germline. Trimming took off 0 bases at V and 5 bases at J, with 17 bases between the two ends. The CDR3 is 16 residues long. CDR3 sequence: CASSLGGGGRAETQYF. The CDR3 nucleotides read TGTGCCAGCAGCTTGGGAGGCGGAGGTAGGGCGGAGACCCAGTACTTC.

This clone has just a few counts. The chain has TRBV7-2 and TRBJ2-3; D is ambiguous. From germline, CDR1 is SGHTA and CDR2 FQGNSA. The CDR3 covers 15 residues. The V end lost 1 base, the J end lost 0 bases, and 8 bases lay between the germline ends. DNA for the CDR3: TGTGCCAGCAGCTTAGATGTAGGTAGCACAGATACGCAGTATTTT. Protein: CASSLDVGSTDTQYF.

The chain employs TRBV7-2 and TRBJ2-1; the D gene is possibly TRBD1 (5 bases). From germline, CDR1 is SGHTA and CDR2 FQGNSA. The V and J ends lost 2 bases and 3 bases respectively, with 14 bases between them. CDR3 size: 16 residues. The CDR3 coding sequence is TGTGCCAGCAGCTTACAGGGCCAAACAAGCTACAATGAGCAGTTCTTC. Translation gives CASSLQGQTSYNEQFF.

The chain is built from TRBV2 and TRBJ2-5; D could derive from TRBD1 or TRBD2 (5 bases each). This CDR3 region has 12 residues. Germline V lookup: CDR1 SNHLY, CDR2 FYNNEI. The V gene lost 8 bases and the J gene lost 3 bases, with 10 bases spanning the gap. CDR3 nucleotides: TGTGCCAGCCGGGGCCTGAAAGAGACCCAGTACTTC. Translating it yields CASRGLKETQYF.

V and J are TRBV5-8 and TRBJ1-5; D might be TRBD1 (6 bases). CDR1 is SGHTS and CDR2 is YDEGEE in the germline V gene. V was shortened by 4 bases and J by 5 bases, with 16 bases between the two germline ends. The CDR3 length is 15 residues. The CDR3 here is CASSPGQWGHQPQHF. The CDR3 DNA follows: TGTGCCAGCAGCCCCGGACAGTGGGGTCATCAGCCCCAGCATTTT.

The chain carries TRBV7-6 and TRBJ2-7, with 15 bases matching TRBD2. Germline V lookup: CDR1 SGHVS, CDR2 FNYEAQ. CDR3 length: 16 residues. Trimming took 5 bases from V and 4 from J; bases not matched to a gene: 6. The CDR3 DNA follows: TGTGCCAGCAGCCCGCGGACTAGCGGGAGGGAGTACGAGCAGTACTTC. As protein: CASSPRTSGREYEQYF. Full variable domain (outside the CDR3, taken from reference TRBV7-6 and TRBJ2-7): GAGVSQSPRYKVTKRGQDVALRCDPISGHVSLYWYRQALGQGPEFLTYFNYEAQQDKSGLPNDRFSAERPEGSISTLTIQRTEQRDSAMYRCASSPRTSGREYEQYFGPGTRLTVT.

The CDR3 is CASSLGRVTDTQYF. CDR3 sequence (DNA): TGCGCCAGCAGCTTGGGCAGGGTCACAGATACGCAGTATTTT. The chain uses TRBV5-1 and TRBJ2-3; maybe TRBD1 (5 bases). Trimming stripped 0 bases from V and 2 bases from J, with 7 bases between. Looked up from germline, CDR1 is SGHRS and CDR2 is YFSETQ. This CDR3 spans 14 amino acids.

This chain uses TRBV6-1 with TRBJ2-4, with D possibly being TRBD1 (6 bases). Germline CDR1 is MNHNS and CDR2 is SASEGT. V was shortened by 10 bases and J by 9 bases, with 16 bases between the two germline ends. The CDR3 totals 12 residues. The CDR3 reads CATWTVAGIQYF. The DNA of the CDR3 is TGTGCCACCTGGACAGTGGCGGGCATTCAGTACTTC.

The chain uses TRBV11-2 and TRBJ2-2, with a weak D call TRBD1 (5 bases). Germline lookup yields CDR1 SGHAT and CDR2 FQNNGV. There are 15 residues in the CDR3. V lost 3 bases and J lost 0, with 8 bases in between. Here the CDR3 DNA reads TGTGCCAGCAGCTTTGGACACCCGAACACCGGGGAGCTGTTTTTT. Its protein product is CASSFGHPNTGELFF.

The chain links TRBV5-4 to TRBJ2-2; 9 bases fit TRBD2. Germline CDR1 and CDR2: SGHNT and YYREEE (reference sequence). The CDR3 contains 16 residues. V shed 4 bases and J 3 bases; nucleotides not matched to a gene: 7. The CDR3 protein is CASSPGTSRDTGELFF. The CDR3 coding sequence is TGTGCCAGCAGCCCGGGGACTAGCCGGGACACCGGGGAGCTGTTTTTT.

V is TRBV28 and J is TRBJ1-2, with D perhaps matching TRBD1 (6 bases). CDR3 length: 15 residues. Trimming shortened V by 1 base and J by 5 bases, and 14 bases separated the two germline ends. The germline gives CDR1 MDHEN, CDR2 SYDVKM. CDR3 residues: CASSLYVQGDYGYTF. CDR3 coding DNA: TGTGCCAGCAGTTTATACGTACAGGGTGATTATGGCTACACCTTC.

The J gene is TRBJ1-3, the V gene TRBV19; D is uncertain. Germline CDR1 and CDR2: LNHDA and SQIVND (reference sequence). The ends were cut back, 5 bases at V and 0 bases at J, with 14 bases in the middle. The CDR3 consists of 16 residues. DNA of the CDR3: TGTGCCAGTAGTCACCGGGGTCCCCTCTCTGGAAACACCATATATTTT. Amino acid sequence: CASSHRGPLSGNTIYF. Full variable domain (remainder filled in from reference TRBV19 and TRBJ1-3): DGGITQSPKYLFRKEGQNVTLSCEQNLNHDAMYWYRQDPGQGLRLIYYSQIVNDFQKGDIAEGYSVSREKKESFPLTVTSAQKNPTAFYLCASSHRGPLSGNTIYFGEGSWLTVV.

The CDR3 loop is CASSFRQGRKEKLFF. The CDR3 DNA reads as TGTGCCAGCAGCTTCCGACAGGGGCGAAAGGAAAAACTGTTTTTT. The V call is TRBV11-2, the J call TRBJ1-4; TRBD1 matches 8 bases. J was trimmed by 8 bases and V by 3 bases; bases with no gene match: 8. From germline, CDR1 is SGHAT and CDR2 FQNNGV. There are 15 residues in the CDR3.

V and J are TRBV7-2 and TRBJ2-5, with D hard to call. The CDR3 is made up of 13 amino acids. Germline V gene sequence: CDR1 SGHTA, CDR2 FQGNSA. Trimming stripped 4 bases from V and 3 bases from J, with 9 bases between. The CDR3, as DNA: TGTGCCAGCAGCTCTGACTGGAAAGAGACCCAGTACTTC. Translating gives CASSSDWKETQYF.

The chain combines TRBV15 with TRBJ2-7; D is undetermined. CDR1 and CDR2 from the germline V gene are LNHNV and YYDKDF (reference sequence). V gave up 0 bases and J gave up 5 bases, with 2 bases separating them. The CDR3 loop spans 11 amino acids. The CDR3 loop is CATSRDDEQYF. The CDR3 DNA reads as TGTGCCACCAGCAGAGACGACGAGCAGTACTTC.

The CDR3 bases are TGTGCCAGCAGAACCACCTTAACCGGGGAGCTGTTTTTT. Translating it yields CASRTTLTGELFF. The chain links TRBV6-5 to TRBJ2-2; D not certain. With 6 bases removed from V and 5 bases from J, the gap between germline ends came to 10 bases. This CDR3 region has 13 residues. From germline, CDR1 is MNHEY and CDR2 SVGAGI.